This T cell receptor (beta chain) is from a study of control samples from healthy donors and cancer patients. The sample holds a few counts of this clone. Produced via immunoSEQ multiplex PCR; TCRdb's table is partial and in-frame only. The sample contains around 100,000 clones, 88% of which appear only once. There are 12 residues in the CDR3. V shed 3 bases and J 12 bases; nucleotides not matched to a gene: 11. Germline V gene sequence: CDR1 GTSNPN, CDR2 SVGIG (reference sequence). The chain couples TRBV30 to TRBJ2-7, with 7 bases identical to TRBD1. The specimen was blood. The sequence derives from a woman aged 65 to 85 in good health. CDR3 nucleotides: TGTGCCTGGAGCACCAAAGAGACAGGGCGGTACTTC. Protein sequence: CAWSTKETGRYF.